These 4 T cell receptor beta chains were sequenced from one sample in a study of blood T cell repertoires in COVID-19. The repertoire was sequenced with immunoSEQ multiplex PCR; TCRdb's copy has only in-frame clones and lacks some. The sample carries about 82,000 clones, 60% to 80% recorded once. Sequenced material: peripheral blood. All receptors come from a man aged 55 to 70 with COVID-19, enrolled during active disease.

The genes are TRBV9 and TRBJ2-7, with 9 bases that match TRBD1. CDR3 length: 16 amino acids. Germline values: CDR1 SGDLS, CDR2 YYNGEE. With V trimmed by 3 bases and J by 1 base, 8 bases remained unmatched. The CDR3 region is CASSAPGQGFSYEQYF. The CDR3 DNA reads TGTGCCAGCAGCGCGCCGGGACAGGGATTTTCCTACGAGCAGTACTTC.

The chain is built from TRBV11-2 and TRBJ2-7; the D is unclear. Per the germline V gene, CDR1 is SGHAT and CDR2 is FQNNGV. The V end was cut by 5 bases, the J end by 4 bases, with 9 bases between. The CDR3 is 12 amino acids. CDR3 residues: CASSRLLYEQYF. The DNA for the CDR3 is TGTGCCAGCAGCCGTCTCCTTTACGAGCAGTACTTC. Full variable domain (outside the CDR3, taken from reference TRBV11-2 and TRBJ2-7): EAGVAQSPRYKIIEKRQSVAFWCNPISGHATLYWYQQILGQGPKLLIQFQNNGVVDDSQLPKDRFSAERLKGVDSTLKIQPAKLEDSAVYLCASSRLLYEQYFGPGTRLTVT.

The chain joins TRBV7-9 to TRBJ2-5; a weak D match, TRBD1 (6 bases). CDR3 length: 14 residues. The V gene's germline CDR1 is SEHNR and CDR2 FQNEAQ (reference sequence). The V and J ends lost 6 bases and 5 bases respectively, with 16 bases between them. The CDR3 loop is CASRTGATLETQYF. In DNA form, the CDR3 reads TGTGCCAGCAGGACAGGAGCAACACTGGAGACCCAGTACTTC.

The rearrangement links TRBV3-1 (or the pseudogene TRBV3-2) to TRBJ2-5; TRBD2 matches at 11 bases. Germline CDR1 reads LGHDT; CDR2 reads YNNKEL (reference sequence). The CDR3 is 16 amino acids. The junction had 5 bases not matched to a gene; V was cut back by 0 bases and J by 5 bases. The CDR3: CASSQENVAGGETQYF. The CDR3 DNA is TGTGCCAGCAGCCAAGAGAACGTAGCGGGAGGGGAGACCCAGTACTTC.